These 10 T cell receptor beta chains share one sample of origin, sequenced in a study of CD8+ T cells in alopecia areata. Sorting used CD4, CD8alpha, NKG2D, NKG2ACE and other markers on pooled cutaneous lymph node cells. Sequencing relied on a cDNA template that was reverse transcribed from extracted RNA. Clones were read by immunoSEQ multiplex PCR, and TCRdb kept only the in-frame ones, dropping some. The sample contains 200,000 to 300,000 clones, none of them singletons. Material for sequencing was CD4+ T cells sorted from a lymph node. The receptor source for this set is a C3H/HeJ mouse with alopecia areata. This mouse strain has H2-k as its MHC haplotype.

This clone came up a few times. Gene names refer to mouse genes. CDR3 residues: CASGGTGGSEVFF. CDR3 DNA (partial): TGTGCCAGCGGTGGGACAGGGGGCTCA. V gene TRBV13-2 combines with J gene TRBJ1-1; TRBD1 aligns across 11 bases. The sequence runs out 4 residues before the end of the CDR3; the remainder is reconstructed from the germline J gene. The germline gives CDR1 NNHNN, CDR2 SYGAGS (reference sequence). This CDR3 has 13 residues.

In the case of this clone: Genes and germline come from the mouse. The CDR3 end falls 4 residues outside the read, so it is completed with the germline J gene. J is TRBJ2-4 and V is TRBV1, with D possibly matching TRBD1 (6 bases). The germline gives CDR1 NSQYPW, CDR2 LRSPGD (reference sequence). This CDR3 contains 17 residues. With 1 base removed from V and 0 bases from J, the gap between germline ends came to 14 bases. The CDR3 region is CTCSAGGQISSQNTLYF. The sequenced CDR3 bases are TGCACCTGCAGTGCAGGGGGACAAATATCTAGTCAAAAC.

This clone was seen more than once but under ten times. Genes here carry mouse names. Read coverage stops 4 residues before the CDR3 terminus; the germline J gene supplies the remainder. The rearrangement joins TRBV17 to TRBJ2-7; 9 bases fit TRBD2. The V gene's germline CDR1 is MNHDT and CDR2 YYDKIL. V gave up 0 bases and J gave up 3 bases; unmatched junction bases: 3. The CDR3 contains 15 residues. CDR3 DNA, as far as it was read: TGTGCTAGCAGTAGAGATGCCTGGGGGGGCTAT. Protein: CASSRDAWGGY. The full CDR3 is CASSRDAWGGYEQYF.

A note on this clone: Mouse names are used for the genes. Sequencing ends 4 residues short of the CDR3 end; the germline J gene provides the rest. The sample carries other DNA sequences with the same CDR3. This chain joins TRBV13-3 and TRBJ2-2; 8 bases line up with TRBD1. The CDR3 has 15 residues. The junction had 3 bases not matched to a gene; V was cut back by 3 bases and J by 2 bases. Per germline, CDR1 NNHDY and CDR2 SYVADS. The CDR3: CASSGQGANTGQLYF. The DNA read from the CDR3 is TGTGCCAGCAGTGGGCAGGGGGCGAACACCGGG.

This clone was observed a handful of times. Genes and germline come from the mouse. The read stops 4 residues short of the end of the CDR3; the missing end is completed from the germline J gene. Additional DNA sequences in this sample encode the identical CDR3. The chain carries TRBV13-3 and TRBJ2-3; D might be TRBD1 (7 bases). The CDR3 is 14 residues long. Germline-derived CDR1 and CDR2 are NNHDY and SYVADS. V was clipped by 5 bases and J by 0 bases, with 10 bases between them. Partial CDR3 DNA: TGTGCCAGCAGGCAGGGGGGTAGTGCAGAA. This encodes CASRQGGSAE. The whole CDR3 protein reads CASRQGGSAETLYF.

This clone showed up just a few times. Gene names denote mouse genes. The read ends 4 residues before the CDR3 terminus; that terminus is restored from the germline J gene. V gene TRBV19 combines with J gene TRBJ2-7; D gene unclear. The CDR3 spans 13 residues. Trimming cost V 1 base and J 0 bases, with 5 bases left between them. Per the germline V gene, CDR1 is FNHDT and CDR2 is SITEND (reference sequence). The sequenced CDR3 bases are TGTGCCAGCAGTATACTGGTCTCCTAT. It is translated as CASSILVSY. The CDR3, in full, reads CASSILVSYEQYF.

This clone has just a few counts. Each gene name is a mouse one. The read falls 4 residues short of the CDR3 end, and the missing part is taken from the germline J gene. The sample carries other DNA sequences with the same CDR3. The J gene is TRBJ2-5, the V gene TRBV1; 7 bases are shared with TRBD2. The V segment lost 0 bases and the J segment 0 bases; nucleotides outside the gene matches: 3. The CDR3 is 16 residues long. CDR1 and CDR2 from the germline V gene are NSQYPW and LRSPGD (reference sequence). The CDR3 loop reads CTCSAEAGGNQDTQYF. The CDR3 DNA, read in part, is TGCACCTGCAGTGCAGAGGCTGGGGGTAACCAAGAC.

The table lists this clone with a few counts. Any gene name here is a mouse gene name. The read is 4 residues too short to cover the CDR3 end, so that end is filled in from the germline J gene. The rearrangement uses TRBV13-2 and TRBJ1-2; 10 bases map to TRBD1. Trimming at V came to 5 bases and at J to 3 bases, leaving 4 bases not matched to a gene. CDR1 NNHNN and CDR2 SYGAGS come from the germline V gene (reference sequence). CDR3 size: 14 residues. Partial CDR3 DNA: TGTGCCAGCGGAGGGGACAGGGGAGACTCC. Protein product: CASGGDRGDS. In full, the CDR3 is CASGGDRGDSDYTF.

Comment on this clone: Mouse names are used for the genes. The sequence runs out 4 residues before the end of the CDR3; the remainder is reconstructed from the germline J gene. J is TRBJ2-2 and V is TRBV5, with 11 positions matching TRBD2. V lost 4 bases and J lost 1; bases outside the gene matches: 2. Looked up from germline, CDR1 is LGHNA and CDR2 is YNLKQL (reference sequence). The length of the CDR3 is 16 residues. CDR3 bases read: TGTGCCAGCAGCCGGGGACTGGGGGAAAACACCGGG. Amino acids: CASSRGLGENTG. The full CDR3 reads CASSRGLGENTGQLYF.

For this clone: Gene names and germline refer to mouse. With the read ending 4 residues before the CDR3 end, the germline J gene is used to fill in that end. V gene TRBV13-1 combines with J gene TRBJ2-5, with 9 bases fitting TRBD1. The V and J ends lost 3 bases and 2 bases, in that order; junction bases with no gene match: 10. Germline CDR1 reads NSHNY; CDR2 reads SYGAGN. This CDR3 has 17 residues. CDR3 loop: CASSGSRTGDLQDTQYF. The DNA read from the CDR3 is TGTGCCAGCAGTGGCTCCCGGACAGGGGACCTCCAAGAC.